A selection of T cell receptor beta chains follows, all from one sample in a study of shared clonotypes between healthy human individuals. Assay used: immunoSEQ multiplex PCR; TCRdb lists only in-frame clones, some missing. The table includes roughly 2 million clones, 85% to 95% detected once. The specimen sequenced was naive CD4+ T cells sorted from blood. The receptor source for this set is a man younger than 35 in good health. CDR3s leave out the opening cysteine and the closing phenylalanine or tryptophan. Each record gives: J gene, V gene, CDR3 protein.

j_call: TRBJ2-1; v_call: TRBV5-1; cdr3_aa: ASSLLTSGKSEQF
j_call: TRBJ2-1; v_call: TRBV11-2; cdr3_aa: ASSQARTSGRAYNEQF
j_call: TRBJ1-6; v_call: TRBV5-4; cdr3_aa: ASSHSPGQDNSPLH
j_call: TRBJ2-5; v_call: TRBV9; cdr3_aa: ASSVEIGTRGKETQY
j_call: TRBJ2-1; v_call: TRBV9; cdr3_aa: ASSDPRGDTANEQF
j_call: TRBJ1-1; v_call: TRBV7-2; cdr3_aa: ASSLVLVPLAEAF
j_call: TRBJ2-7; v_call: TRBV7-2; cdr3_aa: ASSQGLVVPNEQY
j_call: TRBJ1-3; v_call: TRBV7-8; cdr3_aa: ASSLVQVDTGFGNTIY
j_call: TRBJ1-1; v_call: TRBV5-1; cdr3_aa: ASSSQPGQINTEAF
j_call: TRBJ2-7; v_call: TRBV11-2; cdr3_aa: ASSFDGTSDYEQY
j_call: TRBJ2-7; v_call: TRBV18; cdr3_aa: ASSSDRTSYEQY
j_call: TRBJ2-1; v_call: TRBV6-6; cdr3_aa: ASRREPSYNEQF
j_call: TRBJ1-2; v_call: TRBV7-2; cdr3_aa: ASSLGDRIKDGYT
j_call: TRBJ2-7; v_call: TRBV6-5; cdr3_aa: ASSERSRTYEQY
j_call: TRBJ2-2; v_call: TRBV11-2; cdr3_aa: ASSLGQTSTGELF
j_call: TRBJ2-7; v_call: TRBV5-1; cdr3_aa: ASSMMTGTPYEQY
j_call: TRBJ2-6; v_call: TRBV19; cdr3_aa: ASKDLPGQAISGANVLT
j_call: TRBJ2-7; v_call: TRBV7-6; cdr3_aa: ASSLAVTGGAEQY
j_call: TRBJ2-1; v_call: TRBV7-2; cdr3_aa: ASSFRLGSYNEQF
j_call: TRBJ2-3; v_call: TRBV6-6; cdr3_aa: ASSYTYKGDTQY
j_call: TRBJ1-6; v_call: TRBV5-6; cdr3_aa: ASSPSGTGLNNSPLH
j_call: TRBJ1-5; v_call: TRBV27; cdr3_aa: ASSTDRIRPQH